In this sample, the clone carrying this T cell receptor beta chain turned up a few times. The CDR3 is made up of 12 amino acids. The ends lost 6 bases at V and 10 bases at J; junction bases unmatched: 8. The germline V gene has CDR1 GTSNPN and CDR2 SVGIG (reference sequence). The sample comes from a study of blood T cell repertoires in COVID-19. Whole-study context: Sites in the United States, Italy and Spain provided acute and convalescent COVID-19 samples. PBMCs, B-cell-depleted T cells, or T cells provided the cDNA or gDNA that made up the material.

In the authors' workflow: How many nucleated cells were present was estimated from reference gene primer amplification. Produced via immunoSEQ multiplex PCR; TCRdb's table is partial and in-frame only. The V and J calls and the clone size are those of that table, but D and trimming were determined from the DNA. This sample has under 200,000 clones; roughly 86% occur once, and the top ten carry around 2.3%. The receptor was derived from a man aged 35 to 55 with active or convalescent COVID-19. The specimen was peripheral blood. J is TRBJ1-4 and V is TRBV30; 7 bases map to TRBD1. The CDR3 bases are TGTGCCTGCAGGGGTCCAGGGGGAAAACTGTTTTTT. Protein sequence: CACRGPGGKLFF.